This entry lists 19 T cell receptor beta chains sequenced from one sample in a study of T cell changes during pregnancy in multiple sclerosis. Repertoires were generated with immunoSEQ multiplex PCR, while TCRdb's copy carries only in-frame clones and drops some. The profile shows roughly 23,000 clones, more than 75% of them singletons. The sample was CD4+ T cells from peripheral blood mononuclear cells, taken in the second trimester of pregnancy. The source of these receptors is a female donor in good health, enrolled as a control in a pregnancy study.

The chain is built from TRBV2 and TRBJ2-2, with D possibly matching TRBD2 (5 bases). CDR1 SNHLY and CDR2 FYNNEI come from the germline V gene. The V and J ends lost 6 bases and 1 base respectively, with 12 bases between them. The CDR3 runs 15 residues. CDR3 residues: CASSLAEWNTGELFF. As DNA, the CDR3 is TGTGCCAGCAGCCTAGCTGAGTGGAACACCGGGGAGCTGTTTTTT.

J is TRBJ1-1 and V is TRBV6-6, with D tentatively TRBD1 (6 bases). The CDR3 contains 12 residues. From germline, CDR1 is MNHNY and CDR2 SVGAGI (reference sequence). CDR3: CALGGVNTEAFF. In nucleotides, the CDR3 is TGTGCATTAGGGGGGGTCAACACTGAAGCTTTCTTT.

This chain links TRBV11-3 with TRBJ1-1; 7 bases line up with TRBD1. CDR1 is SGHNT and CDR2 is YENEEA in the germline V gene. CDR3 length: 12 residues. The junction had 5 bases not matched to a gene; V was cut back by 5 bases and J by 8 bases. The CDR3 region has the DNA TGTGCCAGCAGCCACCGGGACAGCGAAGCTTTCTTT. Amino acid sequence: CASSHRDSEAFF.

This chain links TRBV30 with TRBJ2-1, with D perhaps matching TRBD1 (6 bases). The CDR3 loop spans 14 amino acids. V gave up 3 bases and J gave up 7 bases, with 16 bases separating them. Per the germline V gene, CDR1 is GTSNPN and CDR2 is SVGIG (reference sequence). The CDR3 protein is CAWRWAGVLNEQFF. CDR3 DNA: TGTGCCTGGAGGTGGGCAGGGGTCTTGAATGAGCAGTTCTTC.

The chain uses TRBV5-1 and TRBJ2-2, with D maybe TRBD1 (6 bases). CDR3 size: 15 residues. The V and J ends lost 1 base and 6 bases respectively, with 13 bases between them. Germline lookup yields CDR1 SGHRS and CDR2 YFSETQ. CDR3 bases: TGCGCCAGCAGCTTGACAGGGAAGGTCGCCGGGGAGCTGTTTTTT. This codes for CASSLTGKVAGELFF.

The chain has TRBV19 and TRBJ2-7; 7 bases agree with TRBD1. Per germline, CDR1 LNHDA and CDR2 SQIVND (reference sequence). V dropped 5 bases and J dropped 3; count of bases not matched to a gene: 7. This CDR3 has 14 amino acids. In DNA form, the CDR3 reads TGTGCCAGTAGTTTTAAGGACAGGATCTACGAGCAGTACTTC. It is translated as CASSFKDRIYEQYF.

The chain joins TRBV27 to TRBJ2-3; 7 nucleotides match TRBD2. Germline loops: CDR1 MNHEY, CDR2 SMNVEV (reference sequence). This CDR3 is 14 amino acids long. Unmatched junction bases numbered 5, after V lost 6 bases and J lost 2 bases. As DNA, the CDR3 is TGTGCCAGCAGCTGGGGGAGGGCCACAGATACGCAGTATTTT. It is translated as CASSWGRATDTQYF.

The V gene is TRBV6-5, the J gene TRBJ2-5, with 9 bases that match TRBD1. There are 14 residues in the CDR3. The germline V gene encodes CDR1 MNHEY and CDR2 SVGAGI. With 5 bases clipped from V and 10 bases from J, the junction kept 11 bases outside the gene matches. As DNA, the CDR3 is TGTGCCAGCAGTGCTCCGGGACAGGGTGTGATCCAGTACTTC. This gives the protein CASSAPGQGVIQYF.

V usage is TRBV14 and J usage is TRBJ1-2; 7 bases align to TRBD1. Germline CDR1 is SGHDN and CDR2 is FVKESK. The length of the CDR3 is 13 residues. V lost 9 bases to trimming and J lost 3 bases; unmatched junction nucleotides: 7. The CDR3 nucleotides are TGTGCCAGTGCCAGACAGGGCGACTATGGCTACACCTTC. Translation: CASARQGDYGYTF.

This chain joins TRBV9 and TRBJ1-2, with 9 bases that match TRBD1. This CDR3 is 14 amino acids long. The trim removed 0 bases at V and 5 bases at J, leaving 2 bases unmatched. Germline V gene data show CDR1 as SGDLS and CDR2 as YYNGEE. CDR3 nucleotide sequence: TGTGCCAGCAGCGTAGAGGGACAGGGTTATGGCTACACCTTC. Protein: CASSVEGQGYGYTF.

The chain employs TRBV5-1 and TRBJ2-7; D is perhaps TRBD1 (5 bases). The germline V and J ends were trimmed by 0 bases and 6 bases, with 10 bases remaining between them. CDR3 length: 13 residues. Germline V gene sequence: CDR1 SGHRS, CDR2 YFSETQ. The CDR3 sequence: CASSLGPDTEQYF. In DNA form, the CDR3 reads TGCGCCAGCAGCTTGGGGCCGGACACCGAGCAGTACTTC.

V usage is TRBV5-4 and J usage is TRBJ1-4, with a weak D call TRBD1 (6 bases). From germline, CDR1 is SGHNT and CDR2 YYREEE (reference sequence). The CDR3 sequence is 15 residues long. V lost 4 bases and J lost 7, with 17 bases in between. DNA for the CDR3: TGTGCCAGCAGCCAAGCGGGGGCGCGGAGTGAAAAACTGTTTTTT. Residues: CASSQAGARSEKLFF.

This chain joins TRBV7-2 and TRBJ2-5, with D unresolved. Germline V CDR1 and CDR2: SGHTA, FQGNSA. V shed 4 bases and J shed 3 bases, with 3 bases lying between them. The CDR3 spans 11 residues. CDR3 region: CASSSKETQYF. In DNA form, the CDR3 reads TGTGCCAGCAGCTCAAAAGAGACCCAGTACTTC. The whole variable domain, filled in from reference TRBV7-2 and TRBJ2-5, reads GAGVSQSPSNKVTEKGKDVELRCDPISGHTALYWYRQSLGQGLEFLIYFQGNSAPDKSGLPSDRFSAERTGGSVSTLTIQRTQQEDSAVYLCASSSKETQYFGPGTRLLVL.

The CDR3 reads CASSPQLGSEETQYF. The CDR3, as DNA: TGTGCCAGCAGCCCCCAGCTCGGGAGCGAAGAGACCCAGTACTTC. V is TRBV7-2 and J is TRBJ2-5; weak D call: TRBD2 (6 bases). CDR1 is SGHTA and CDR2 is FQGNSA in the germline V gene. With 5 bases removed from V and 3 bases from J, the gap between germline ends came to 16 bases. The CDR3 is made up of 15 amino acids.

This clone was detected a few times. The chain uses TRBV10-3 and TRBJ1-2; weak D call: TRBD1 (6 bases). Trimming cost V 8 bases and J 5 bases, with 6 bases left between them. The V gene's germline CDR1 is ENHRY and CDR2 SYGVKD. The CDR3 is 10 amino acids. CDR3 DNA sequence: TGTGCCATCGGACAGTATGGCTACACCTTC. Protein sequence: CAIGQYGYTF.

The chain is built from TRBV7-6 and TRBJ2-7, with TRBD2 as a possible D gene (5 bases). This CDR3 spans 13 amino acids. CDR1 is SGHVS, CDR2 FNYEAQ, per germline. Trimming shortened V by 7 bases and J by 4 bases, and 14 bases separated the two germline ends. CDR3 coding DNA: TGTGCCAGCACTTCACGGGATTCTTACGAGCAGTACTTC. This sequence encodes CASTSRDSYEQYF.

The chain combines TRBV6-5 with TRBJ1-5; a possible D gene is TRBD1 (5 bases). This CDR3 spans 13 amino acids. Germline CDR1 reads MNHEY; CDR2 reads SVGAGI. Trimming stripped 6 bases from V and 0 bases from J, with 6 bases between. As DNA, the CDR3 is TGTGCCAGCAGCAGGGATAGCAATCAGCCCCAGCATTTT. Protein sequence: CASSRDSNQPQHF.

The rearrangement joins TRBV7-8 to TRBJ2-7, with D unclear. The CDR3 has 13 amino acids. CDR1 and CDR2 from the germline V gene are SGHVS and FQNEAQ. V was pared by 0 bases and J by 1 base, with 4 bases between. The CDR3, as DNA: TGTGCCAGCAGCTTAGCCGTATCCTACGAGCAGTACTTC. Its protein is CASSLAVSYEQYF.

J is TRBJ2-3 and V is TRBV6-4; tentative D call: TRBD2 (7 bases). Trimming removed 3 bases at V and 4 bases at J, with 14 bases between. CDR3 length: 15 amino acids. Germline CDR1 reads MRHNA; CDR2 reads SNTAGT. CDR3 sequence reads: CASSEEGGSADTQYF. The CDR3 DNA is TGTGCCAGCAGTGAAGAGGGGGGGTCAGCAGATACGCAGTATTTT.